The 2 T cell receptor beta chains below were found in one sample sequenced in a study of blood T cells in healthy people across ages. Primers used in a second PCR of roughly 6 to 12 cycles were a sample-barcoded 5' primer and a J-beta primer mix. One entry per CDR3 protein, called by TCRdb with MiXCR from the 5' RACE reads. Of around 650,000 distinct CDR3 sequences in the sample, approximately 29% were seen once. Sequenced material: blood. All receptors derive from a woman aged 80 or over in good health.

This clonotype was picked up many times. This chain links TRBV27 with TRBJ2-7; D uncertain. The germline gives CDR1 MNHEY, CDR2 SMNVEV (reference sequence). With 6 bases removed from V and 2 bases from J, the gap between germline ends came to 11 bases. The CDR3 sequence is 13 residues long. CDR3 region: CASRRTVTYEQYF. Here the CDR3 DNA reads TGTGCCAGCAGGAGGACCGTAACCTACGAGCAGTACTTC.

This clonotype has at least ten counts. V usage is TRBV14 and J usage is TRBJ2-7, with TRBD1 matching 7 bases. In germline, CDR1 is SGHDN, CDR2 FVKESK. J gave up 6 bases and V 3 bases, and 14 bases lay outside the gene matches. The CDR3 runs 16 residues. This CDR3 is CASSQRQGLREGEQYF. Here the CDR3 DNA reads TGTGCCAGCAGCCAGAGACAGGGTTTAAGGGAAGGCGAGCAGTACTTC.